The 29 T cell receptor beta chains below were found in one sample sequenced in a study of cytomegalovirus exposure and HLA in healthy donors. Amplification used 60 Vbeta primers and 13 Jbeta primers. Profiling relied on immunoSEQ multiplex PCR, and the TCRdb table lists in-frame clones only, not all of them. This table holds around 100,000 clones, over 65% found once. The sample taken for sequencing was PBMCs. The origin of the receptors is a woman aged 40 to 49 in good health and CMV-seronegative.

This clone was seen a single time. The V gene is TRBV5-4, the J gene TRBJ2-1; the match to TRBD1 covers 7 bases. The CDR3 spans 14 residues. The germline gives CDR1 SGHNT, CDR2 YYREEE (reference sequence). The ends lost 3 bases at V and 5 bases at J; junction bases unmatched: 5. CDR3 coding DNA: TGTGCCAGCAGCTCCCGGGACAGAGACAATGAGCAGTTCTTC. Protein sequence: CASSSRDRDNEQFF.

The chain couples TRBV11-2 to TRBJ2-7; TRBD1 aligns across 8 bases. Germline loops: CDR1 SGHAT, CDR2 FQNNGV. With V trimmed by 5 bases and J by 7 bases, 10 bases remained unmatched. The length of the CDR3 is 14 residues. DNA of the CDR3: TGTGCCAGCAGCCGATGGACAGGGACCTTGGAGCAGTACTTC. Encoded protein: CASSRWTGTLEQYF.

This clone has just a few counts. The CDR3 loop reads CASSVVPLPEGSYEQYF. The CDR3 region has the DNA TGTGCCAGCAGCGTAGTCCCCCTTCCGGAGGGATCCTACGAGCAGTACTTC. This chain connects TRBV9 to TRBJ2-7; possibly TRBD2 for D (6 bases). Germline V gene data show CDR1 as SGDLS and CDR2 as YYNGEE. Trimming left V 0 bases short and J 1 base short, with 17 bases between. This CDR3 is built from 17 residues. Full variable domain (remainder filled in from reference TRBV9 and TRBJ2-7): DSGVTQTPKHLITATGQRVTLRCSPRSGDLSVYWYQQSLDQGLQFLIQYYNGEERAKGNILERFSAQQFPDLHSELNLSSLELGDSALYFCASSVVPLPEGSYEQYFGPGTRLTVT.

Details on this clone: Other nucleotide sequences in the sample specify the same CDR3. V gene TRBV28 combines with J gene TRBJ1-2, with TRBD1 identical over 8 bases. Germline-derived CDR1 and CDR2 are MDHEN and SYDVKM. The CDR3 extends over 13 amino acids. V shed 2 bases and J 6 bases; nucleotides not matched to a gene: 2. CDR3 in amino acids: CASSLTGGNGYTF. CDR3 bases: TGTGCCAGCAGTTTAACAGGGGGTAATGGCTACACCTTC.

The chain combines TRBV11-2 with TRBJ2-7; 12 bases fit TRBD2. Germline trimming cut 5 bases from V and 2 bases from J; bases unmatched to any gene: 4. The CDR3 spans 15 residues. Germline V gene lookup returns CDR1 SGHAT and CDR2 FQNNGV. This chain's CDR3 is CASSPTSGGAYEQYF. The CDR3 bases are TGTGCCAGCAGCCCGACTAGCGGGGGAGCCTACGAGCAGTACTTC.

This clone was seen a handful of times. The V call is TRBV12-2, the J call TRBJ1-5; TRBD1 reflects the table's D call only, with no check against the DNA. TRBV12-2 is a pseudogene segment. The CDR3 runs to 18 residues. Here the CDR3 reads CARGDRLLFTYSNQPQHF. CDR3 DNA sequence: TGTGCAAGGGGGGACAGGCTCCTCTTTACTTATAGCAATCAGCCCCAGCATTTT.

The gene calls are TRBV6-6 and TRBJ2-1, with D possibly matching TRBD2 (5 bases). CDR3 length: 15 residues. Germline loops: CDR1 MNHNY, CDR2 SVGAGI (reference sequence). Trimming pared 2 bases from V and 0 bases from J, leaving 8 bases between. The CDR3 DNA follows: TGTGCCAGCAGTTACGGGGAGAGCTCCTACAATGAGCAGTTCTTC. Protein: CASSYGESSYNEQFF.

CDR3 DNA: TGTGCCAGTAGTATGGGACTAGCGGGAGTCAATGAGCAGTTCTTC. Protein sequence: CASSMGLAGVNEQFF. The J gene is TRBJ2-1, the V gene TRBV19, with 14 bases lining up with TRBD2. J was trimmed by 6 bases and V by 3 bases; bases with no gene match: 1. This CDR3 contains 15 residues. Germline values: CDR1 LNHDA, CDR2 SQIVND (reference sequence).

J is TRBJ2-7 and V is TRBV6-5, with a tentative D call TRBD2 (6 bases). Germline values: CDR1 MNHEY, CDR2 SVGAGI. This CDR3 is 13 amino acids long. Trimming took off 5 bases at V and 4 bases at J, with 12 bases between the two ends. The CDR3 sequence is CASSKTSIYEQYF. CDR3 sequence (DNA): TGTGCCAGCAGTAAAACTAGCATATACGAGCAGTACTTC.

V is TRBV5-6 and J is TRBJ1-1, with D unclear. Trimming stripped 3 bases from V and 1 base from J, with 10 bases between. Germline assignment: CDR1 SGHDT and CDR2 YYEEEE. The CDR3 is 14 residues long. CDR3 sequence reads: CASSSIGSNTEAFF. CDR3 sequence (DNA): TGTGCCAGCAGCTCGATCGGGTCGAACACTGAAGCTTTCTTT.

The chain has TRBV6-5 and TRBJ2-1; maybe TRBD2 (5 bases). This CDR3 region has 16 residues. Germline V gene sequence: CDR1 MNHEY, CDR2 SVGAGI. V lost 2 bases and J 6 bases, leaving 17 bases between the germline ends. The CDR3 sequence is CASSYAVYGVGNEQFF. In DNA, the CDR3 is TGTGCCAGCAGTTACGCTGTATACGGGGTTGGCAATGAGCAGTTCTTC.

The genes are TRBV11-2 and TRBJ2-1, with D tentatively TRBD2 (5 bases). Trimming removed 4 bases at V and 8 bases at J, with 21 bases between. This CDR3 has 16 amino acids. Germline-derived CDR1 and CDR2 are SGHAT and FQNNGV. The CDR3 loop is CASSSIARPRVHEQFF. In DNA, the CDR3 is TGTGCCAGCAGCTCAATAGCCCGTCCGCGGGTTCATGAGCAGTTCTTC.

The chain recombines TRBV5-6 with TRBJ2-5; TRBD2 is a possible D gene (5 bases). Deletions cut 1 base from V and 2 bases from J, with 9 bases between. Germline CDR1 and CDR2: SGHDT and YYEEEE. This CDR3 is built from 14 residues. As DNA, the CDR3 is TGTGCCAGCAGCTTGCCCCTAGCACAAGAGACCCAGTACTTC. This encodes CASSLPLAQETQYF.

The chain joins TRBV10-3 to TRBJ2-7; 10 positions agree with TRBD1. J was trimmed by 10 bases and V by 5 bases; bases with no gene match: 8. Germline V gene lookup returns CDR1 ENHRY and CDR2 SYGVKD. The CDR3 covers 13 residues. The CDR3 sequence: CAISFGTGDAQYF. The CDR3 coding sequence is TGTGCCATCAGTTTCGGGACAGGGGATGCACAGTACTTC.

The chain has TRBV28 and TRBJ2-1; 8 bases map to TRBD2. The V gene end was trimmed by 6 bases and the J gene end by 0 bases; junction bases not matched to a gene: 4. The CDR3 has 15 residues. Germline V gene sequence: CDR1 MDHEN, CDR2 SYDVKM. CDR3: CASSNSGDSYNEQFF. The CDR3 DNA sequence: TGTGCCAGCAGCAATAGCGGGGACTCCTACAATGAGCAGTTCTTC.

This clone was found once. This chain links TRBV7-2 with TRBJ1-2; D uncertain. The germline gives CDR1 SGHTA, CDR2 FQGNSA. This CDR3 has 17 amino acids. V was trimmed by 2 bases and J by 0 bases, leaving 16 bases between them. CDR3 sequence reads: CASSLSGRRGSNYGYTF. For the CDR3, the DNA is TGTGCCAGCAGCTTATCTGGACGCCGGGGATCTAACTATGGCTACACCTTC.

The chain joins TRBV9 to TRBJ2-2, with 10 bases lining up with TRBD2. Germline CDR1 SGDLS, CDR2 YYNGEE. The CDR3 sequence is 15 residues long. The V and J ends lost 2 bases and 7 bases, in that order; junction bases with no gene match: 5. In DNA, the CDR3 is TGTGCCAGCAGCGTTACTAGCGGGACTTACGGGGAGCTGTTTTTT. This sequence encodes CASSVTSGTYGELFF.

This CDR3 reads CASSIEGGYEQYF. Written as DNA, the CDR3 is TGTGCCAGTAGTATAGAGGGCGGGTACGAGCAGTACTTC. The chain is built from TRBV19 and TRBJ2-7, with D perhaps TRBD2 (5 bases). This CDR3 spans 13 amino acids. Trimming removed 0 bases from V and 4 bases from J, with 7 bases in between. Germline V lookup: CDR1 LNHDA, CDR2 SQIVND (reference sequence).

In its sample, this clone was seen a few times. The rearrangement joins TRBV5-1 to TRBJ1-2; D gene ambiguous. From germline, CDR1 is SGHRS and CDR2 YFSETQ. Trimming took 0 bases from V and 5 from J, leaving 8 bases between them. This CDR3 contains 13 residues. CDR3 amino acids: CASSLGAIYGYTF. The CDR3 DNA follows: TGCGCCAGCAGCTTGGGGGCGATATATGGCTACACCTTC.

The V call is TRBV28, the J call TRBJ1-2; perhaps TRBD1 as D (6 bases). The V gene's germline CDR1 is MDHEN and CDR2 SYDVKM. CDR3 length: 16 amino acids. V gave up 8 bases and J gave up 8 bases, with 27 bases separating them. The CDR3 loop is CASGRGRIGGDMGYTF. The CDR3 DNA is TGTGCCAGCGGGAGGGGACGGATAGGGGGTGACATGGGCTACACCTTC.

This sequence joins TRBV27 and TRBJ2-7; D not resolved. The CDR3 totals 11 residues. Germline V gives CDR1 MNHEY, CDR2 SMNVEV (reference sequence). V lost 6 bases to trimming and J lost 6 bases, with 9 bases between them. CDR3 bases: TGTGCCAGCAGCCCCCTCTGCGAGCAGTACTTC. Translation: CASSPLCEQYF.

The rearrangement links TRBV7-9 to TRBJ2-3; weak D call: TRBD2 (6 bases). This CDR3 has 14 amino acids. The germline V and J ends were trimmed by 1 base and 5 bases, with 10 bases remaining between them. From germline, CDR1 is SEHNR and CDR2 FQNEAQ (reference sequence). This CDR3 is CASSLGRGRDTQYF. The CDR3 bases are TGTGCCAGCAGCTTAGGGAGGGGTCGAGATACGCAGTATTTT.

The chain uses TRBV28 and TRBJ2-7, with a tentative D call TRBD1 (6 bases). Trimming took 5 bases from V and 3 from J, leaving 11 bases between them. The CDR3 covers 13 residues. From germline, CDR1 is MDHEN and CDR2 SYDVKM. The CDR3 is CASSGTPLYEQYF. DNA of the CDR3: TGTGCCAGCAGTGGGACACCACTCTACGAGCAGTACTTC.

This clone has a single count. The chain employs TRBV6-5 and TRBJ2-5, with 8 positions matching TRBD1. V gave up 6 bases and J gave up 5 bases; unmatched junction bases: 5. The germline V gene has CDR1 MNHEY and CDR2 SVGAGI. The CDR3 sequence is 13 residues long. CDR3 sequence: CASSPRQGETQYF. In nucleotides, the CDR3 is TGTGCCAGCAGCCCTAGACAGGGGGAGACCCAGTACTTC.

This chain uses TRBV9 with TRBJ1-2, with 8 bases fitting TRBD1. This CDR3 comprises 13 residues. Trimming took 4 bases from V and 7 from J; bases not matched to a gene: 6. The germline CDR1 and CDR2 sequences are SGDLS and YYNGEE. The CDR3, as DNA: TGTGCCAGCAGCAACAGGGGGGGATCTGGCTACACCTTC. This gives the protein CASSNRGGSGYTF. Together with reference TRBV9 and TRBJ1-2, the CDR3 gives the full variable domain: DSGVTQTPKHLITATGQRVTLRCSPRSGDLSVYWYQQSLDQGLQFLIQYYNGEERAKGNILERFSAQQFPDLHSELNLSSLELGDSALYFCASSNRGGSGYTFGSGTRLTVV.

The chain couples TRBV5-8 to TRBJ2-7; no reliable D call. Between the trimmed V and J ends, which lost 0 bases and 3 bases, there was a span of 10 bases. In germline, CDR1 is SGHTS, CDR2 YDEGEE. This CDR3 has 14 residues. CDR3 amino acids: CASSLDSQFYEQYF. CDR3 DNA sequence: TGTGCCAGCAGCTTGGACAGCCAGTTCTACGAGCAGTACTTC.

The chain combines TRBV29-1 with TRBJ2-2; 7 bases map to TRBD1. The CDR3 contains 15 residues. V was pared by 4 bases and J by 3 bases, with 8 bases of the junction left unmatched. CDR1 and CDR2 from the germline V gene are SQVTM and ANQGSEA. The DNA of the CDR3 is TGCAGCGTTGGTGGGGGACAGCCAGACACCGGGGAGCTGTTTTTT. Translation: CSVGGGQPDTGELFF.

This clone was picked up one time. This sequence joins TRBV4-2 and TRBJ1-1; 11 nucleotides align to TRBD1. Germline V gives CDR1 LGHNA, CDR2 YNFKEQ. The V gene end was trimmed by 4 bases and the J gene end by 5 bases; junction bases not matched to a gene: 6. CDR3 length equals 15 residues. The CDR3 DNA is TGTGCCAGCAGCCCCCGGGACAGGGGGAATACTGAAGCTTTCTTT. Translation gives CASSPRDRGNTEAFF.

Points on this clone: Likely a read error: the CDR3 ends without its conserved phenylalanine or tryptophan. J is TRBJ1-2 and V is TRBV28; possible D gene TRBD1, 5 bases. CDR1 and CDR2 (germline): MDHEN, SYDVKM. V was trimmed by 6 bases and J by 6 bases, leaving 11 bases between them. The CDR3 is 12 amino acids. Here the CDR3 DNA reads TGTGCCAGCAGCACCCAGGGTCATGGCTACACCTCC. It encodes CASSTQGHGYTS.